These 24 T cell receptor beta chains were sequenced from one sample in a study of cytomegalovirus exposure and HLA in healthy donors. PCR used 60 Vbeta primers and 13 Jbeta primers. Generated by immunoSEQ multiplex PCR, the TCRdb table keeps only in-frame clones and is missing some. This table has about 170,000 clones, around 84% appearing once. The sample consisted of PBMCs. The source of these receptors is a young man in good health and CMV-seropositive.

V is TRBV4-2 and J is TRBJ1-4, with 10 nucleotides matching TRBD1. CDR3 length: 16 amino acids. Germline trimming cut 0 bases from V and 8 bases from J; bases unmatched to any gene: 6. Germline V lookup: CDR1 LGHNA, CDR2 YNFKEQ. The CDR3: CASSQESGTGAEKLFF. The CDR3 nucleotides are TGTGCCAGCAGCCAAGAGTCAGGGACAGGGGCGGAAAAACTGTTTTTT.

The chain joins TRBV19 to TRBJ1-2; D is perhaps TRBD1 (5 bases). V lost 3 bases to trimming and J lost 0 bases, with 8 bases between them. There are 14 residues in the CDR3. The germline V gene has CDR1 LNHDA and CDR2 SQIVND (reference sequence). CDR3 protein: CASSMGPANYGYTF. The CDR3 DNA reads TGTGCCAGTAGTATGGGGCCAGCTAACTATGGCTACACCTTC.

The gene calls are TRBV5-4 and TRBJ2-7; D is possibly TRBD1 (6 bases). In germline, CDR1 is SGHNT, CDR2 YYREEE (reference sequence). The length of the CDR3 is 13 residues. V shed 4 bases and J shed 3 bases, with 11 bases lying between them. The CDR3 spells CASSQTGIYEQYF. CDR3 coding DNA: TGTGCCAGCAGCCAGACAGGAATCTACGAGCAGTACTTC.

The chain combines TRBV4-3 with TRBJ2-3, with 9 bases matching TRBD2. The CDR3 is made up of 16 amino acids. After removal of 0 bases from V and 2 bases from J, the junction contained 3 bases not matched to a gene. CDR1 and CDR2 from the germline V gene are LGHNA and YSLEER. CDR3 DNA: TGCGCCAGCAGCCAAGACCTAGCGGGGTACACAGATACGCAGTATTTT. Protein product: CASSQDLAGYTDTQYF.

The sample holds a few counts of this clone. The chain is built from TRBV6-5 and TRBJ1-3; D gene unclear. Looked up from germline, CDR1 is MNHEY and CDR2 is SVGAGI. CDR3 length: 14 residues. Trimming cost V 5 bases and J 0 bases, with 8 bases left between them. CDR3 loop: CASSGPSSGNTIYF. DNA for the CDR3: TGTGCCAGCAGTGGGCCGAGCTCTGGAAACACCATATATTTT.

The chain is built from TRBV9 and TRBJ1-2; 9 nucleotides align to TRBD1. V lost 3 bases to trimming and J lost 2 bases; unmatched junction nucleotides: 2. This CDR3 has 14 amino acids. The germline CDR1 and CDR2 sequences are SGDLS and YYNGEE. The CDR3: CASSAGTGNYGYTF. CDR3 nucleotides: TGTGCCAGCAGCGCGGGGACAGGGAACTATGGCTACACCTTC.

V gene TRBV5-6 combines with J gene TRBJ2-7, with a possible D match to TRBD2 (6 bases). CDR3 length: 13 amino acids. The germline V gene encodes CDR1 SGHDT and CDR2 YYEEEE. V lost 4 bases and J 0 bases, leaving 8 bases between the germline ends. The CDR3 here is CASSMDYSYEQYF. The CDR3 DNA reads as TGTGCCAGCAGCATGGACTACTCCTACGAGCAGTACTTC.

V gene TRBV29-1 combines with J gene TRBJ1-1, with D maybe TRBD1 (5 bases). Looked up from germline, CDR1 is SQVTM and CDR2 is ANQGSEA. The ends were cut back, 7 bases at V and 10 bases at J, with 16 bases in the middle. The CDR3 is 11 residues long. CDR3 sequence: CSGLGGAVAFF. The CDR3 nucleotides are TGCAGCGGCCTGGGAGGGGCGGTAGCTTTCTTT.

The chain carries TRBV6-5 and TRBJ1-2; 9 bases map to TRBD1. J was trimmed by 7 bases and V by 7 bases; bases with no gene match: 13. Germline values: CDR1 MNHEY, CDR2 SVGAGI. The CDR3 has 15 amino acids. CDR3 in amino acids: CASTQPGTGIGGYTF. The CDR3 nucleotides are TGTGCCAGCACCCAACCCGGGACAGGGATCGGTGGCTACACCTTC.

This chain connects TRBV7-2 to TRBJ2-3; 9 bases are a match to TRBD2. Germline V lookup: CDR1 SGHTA, CDR2 FQGNSA. This CDR3 comprises 17 residues. J lost 1 base, V lost 5 bases, and 10 bases had no gene match. The CDR3 nucleotides read TGTGCCAGCAGCCTCAGCGGGGGGCCCCCGGGCACAGATACGCAGTATTTT. This sequence encodes CASSLSGGPPGTDTQYF.

CDR3 protein: CASRGTAVYGYTF. The CDR3 DNA is TGTGCCAGCAGAGGGACAGCTGTTTATGGCTACACCTTC. The rearrangement joins TRBV9 to TRBJ1-2; 7 bases are a match to TRBD1. This CDR3 has 13 amino acids. Trimming removed 5 bases from V and 5 bases from J; junction bases left unmatched: 6. Per the germline V gene, CDR1 is SGDLS and CDR2 is YYNGEE.

J is TRBJ1-1 and V is TRBV18; TRBD1 might be the D (5 bases). CDR3 length: 14 residues. CDR1 is KGHSH, CDR2 LQKENI, per germline. Trimming shortened V by 3 bases and J by 4 bases, and 12 bases separated the two germline ends. In nucleotides, the CDR3 is TGTGCCAGCTCACCGGACATTCAGAGCACTGAAGCTTTCTTT. Amino acid sequence: CASSPDIQSTEAFF.

This chain links TRBV7-9 with TRBJ1-1; 10 bases agree with TRBD1. The CDR3 length is 17 residues. Germline V gene lookup returns CDR1 SEHNR and CDR2 FQNEAQ (reference sequence). Unmatched junction bases numbered 10, after V lost 5 bases and J lost 1 base. DNA for the CDR3: TGTGCCAGCAGCCCCCGGGACAGGGGACCGTCGAACACTGAAGCTTTCTTT. Amino acid sequence: CASSPRDRGPSNTEAFF.

The chain couples TRBV27 to TRBJ2-3, with 10 positions matching TRBD1. V lost 4 bases, J lost 1 base, and 8 bases stayed unmatched. Germline CDR1 MNHEY, CDR2 SMNVEV (reference sequence). This CDR3 contains 17 residues. The CDR3: CASSSQRQGARTDTQYF. CDR3 sequence (DNA): TGTGCCAGCAGTTCACAACGACAGGGGGCACGCACAGATACGCAGTATTTT.

The V gene is TRBV4-2, the J gene TRBJ1-1; 12 nucleotides match TRBD1. The CDR3 sequence is 18 residues long. Germline CDR1 is LGHNA and CDR2 is YNFKEQ. V lost 2 bases to trimming and J lost 1 base; unmatched junction nucleotides: 8. The CDR3: CASSQNPGQGAQNTEAFF. CDR3 nucleotide sequence: TGTGCCAGCAGCCAAAACCCGGGACAGGGGGCGCAGAACACTGAAGCTTTCTTT.

The gene calls are TRBV13 and TRBJ1-5; D is unclear. This CDR3 region has 12 residues. V lost 3 bases and J lost 3, with 3 bases in between. In germline, CDR1 is PRHDT, CDR2 FYEKMQ (reference sequence). CDR3 sequence (DNA): TGTGCCAGCAGCTTCTACAATCAGCCCCAGCATTTT. This gives the protein CASSFYNQPQHF.

Concerning this clone: The same CDR3 arises from other DNA sequences in this sample as well. The genes are TRBV5-6 and TRBJ1-1; D call uncertain. V lost 1 base, J lost 2 bases, and 6 bases lay in between. The CDR3 is made up of 13 amino acids. CDR1 is SGHDT, CDR2 YYEEEE, per germline. The CDR3 reads CASSLTVNTEAFF. CDR3 DNA: TGTGCCAGCAGCTTGACGGTTAACACTGAAGCTTTCTTT. Together with reference TRBV5-6 and TRBJ1-1, the CDR3 gives the full variable domain: DAGVTQSPTHLIKTRGQQVTLRCSPKSGHDTVSWYQQALGQGPQFIFQYYEEEERQRGNFPDRFSGHQFPNYSSELNVNALLLGDSALYLCASSLTVNTEAFFGQGTRLTVV.

CDR3 residues: CASSLGGKSGETQYF. The CDR3 coding sequence is TGTGCCAGCAGCTTAGGAGGGAAGTCCGGAGAGACCCAGTACTTC. The J gene is TRBJ2-5, the V gene TRBV11-1; D is possibly TRBD2 (5 bases). V was pared by 1 base and J by 4 bases, with 13 bases between. Germline CDR1 and CDR2: SGHAT and FQDESV (reference sequence). This CDR3 is 15 amino acids long.

The J gene is TRBJ1-6, the V gene TRBV6-5; D is uncertain. Germline CDR1 MNHEY, CDR2 SVGAGI. Trimming left V 2 bases short and J 7 bases short, with 6 bases between. The CDR3 extends over 13 amino acids. The CDR3 DNA reads as TGTGCCAGCAGTTACGTGGAGAATTCACCCCTCCACTTT. Protein sequence: CASSYVENSPLHF.

CDR3 in DNA: TGTGCCAGCAGCTCGCGGACTAGCGGGGCTTACGAGCAGTACTTC. Its translation is CASSSRTSGAYEQYF. The chain uses TRBV4-2 and TRBJ2-7, with TRBD2 matching over 12 bases. J was trimmed by 4 bases and V by 5 bases; bases with no gene match: 6. This CDR3 comprises 15 residues. Germline V gives CDR1 LGHNA, CDR2 YNFKEQ.

The V and J genes are TRBV27 and TRBJ1-1, with D possibly TRBD1 on 6 matching bases. The CDR3 is 14 amino acids. Trimming left V 0 bases short and J 6 bases short, with 11 bases between. CDR1 and CDR2 (germline): MNHEY, SMNVEV (reference sequence). The CDR3 is CASSLSATGPEAFF. For the CDR3, the DNA is TGTGCCAGCAGTTTATCAGCCACAGGGCCTGAAGCTTTCTTT.

The chain joins TRBV29-1 to TRBJ2-5; perhaps TRBD2 as D (6 bases). The end of the DNA is better explained by TRBJ2-7, so the J call may be wrong. The CDR3 length is 15 residues. Germline V gives CDR1 SQVTM, CDR2 ANQGSEA. The CDR3 nucleotides are TGCAGCGTCCGCCCGGGAGTAAAGGCCTACGACGAGCAGTACTTC. This sequence encodes CSVRPGVKAYDEQYF.

This clone was found once. CDR3 residues: CASSRGRGLFSTDTQYF. The CDR3 coding sequence is TGCGCCAGCAGCCGAGGCCGGGGGTTATTTAGCACAGATACGCAGTATTTT. The chain is built from TRBV4-3 and TRBJ2-3, with TRBD2 as a possible D gene (6 bases). The CDR3 sequence is 17 residues long. Trimming removed 4 bases at V and 0 bases at J, with 17 bases between. Germline V gene data show CDR1 as LGHNA and CDR2 as YSLEER.

In its sample, this clone was seen a few times. This rearrangement joins TRBV14 to TRBJ1-2, with TRBD1 as a possible D gene (6 bases). The CDR3 sequence is 18 residues long. Germline CDR1 SGHDN, CDR2 FVKESK. V shed 0 bases and J shed 0 bases, with 17 bases lying between them. In DNA form, the CDR3 reads TGTGCCAGCAGCCAAGAGATCTCGGGGGGCAGTCCTAACTATGGCTACACCTTC. Translating gives CASSQEISGGSPNYGYTF.